This section outlines one T cell receptor beta chain sequence together with its context. Data came from immunoSEQ multiplex PCR; TCRdb stores just in-frame clones and leaves some out. Among 230,000 or so clones listed, just over 85% were seen once. The data belong to a study of blood T cell repertoires in COVID-19. Across the whole study: Spain, Italy and the United States supplied samples that represented acute and convalescent COVID-19.

The CDR3 spans 17 residues. The V and J ends lost 5 bases and 3 bases, in that order; junction bases with no gene match: 11. In germline, CDR1 is MDHEN, CDR2 SYDVKM. Each participant's cohort was designated according to participant-reported clinical history. This TCR came from a woman in her 50s with acute COVID-19. The chain is built from TRBV28 and TRBJ2-1, with 9 bases matching TRBD1. Sequencing was done on a sample of PBMCs or T cells enriched from blood (not recorded which). The CDR3 spells CASSTITGTGYYNEQFF. The CDR3 DNA follows: TGTGCCAGCAGTACAATAACCGGGACAGGGTACTACAATGAGCAGTTCTTC.